This T cell receptor (beta chain) was found in a study of blood T cell repertoires in COVID-19. Clones were read by immunoSEQ multiplex PCR, and TCRdb kept only the in-frame ones, dropping some. The sample contains approximately 100,000 clones, about 90% of which appear only once. Germline CDR1 SGDLS, CDR2 YYNGEE. V lost 6 bases and J lost 6; bases outside the gene matches: 16. CDR3 size: 16 residues. Material: peripheral blood. The V call is TRBV9, the J call TRBJ1-2, with 8 bases fitting TRBD1. This TCR was sampled from a human donor in a cohort sampled during active COVID-19. CDR3 nucleotides: TGTGCCAGCACCTCTCCACAGGGGGAAGGAATGAATGGCTACACCTTC. Translated, it gives CASTSPQGEGMNGYTF.